This T cell receptor beta chain was obtained from a study of blood T cell repertoires in COVID-19 (dated by TCRdb to 2020 to 2022). In terms of the full investigation: Collaborator samples came from the United States, Italy and Spain and covered acute and convalescent phases of COVID-19. The prospective study material was composed of cDNA or gDNA derived from T cells, B-cell-depleted T cells, or PBMCs. Deeply sampled blood TCRbeta repertoires from subjects exposed to, actively infected with, or recovered from COVID-19 were included in the dataset. The repertoires were made available in a free public database intended to serve as a resource for research on the immune response to SARS-CoV-2. Samples came from the ongoing ImmuneRACE study (first 160 participants) plus 1,254 subjects from 6 global collaborators. A de-identified subject ID, COVID-19 status, age in years and sex were almost always included in the sample metadata. Where available, HLA class I and class II types were obtained from metadata supplied by the sample provider rather than from assay-based typing.

Each collaborating institution followed its own protocols to collect whole blood in K2EDTA tubes. For TCRbeta analysis, collaborators shipped samples in one of three forms: frozen whole blood, isolated PBMCs, or DNA extracted from either of those sample types. Study-wide conclusions, independent of this receptor: The amount of clinical and demographic metadata varied by source and participant and was provided uncurated.

In regard to this clone: Its antigen has not been determined. Base qualities are not provided; no much larger clone lies one nucleotide away.

The immunoSEQ Assay, a bias-controlled multiplex PCR, was used to amplify TCRbeta CDR3 regions from genomic DNA. Regarding the original processing steps: The number of nucleated cells in each sample was estimated by amplification of reference gene primers within the assay. Sequence reads were collapsed and filtered to measure the absolute abundance of every unique TCRbeta CDR3 rearrangement. For each sample, productive Simpson clonality was calculated as the square root of Simpson's diversity index over productive rearrangements. In TCRdb, the immuneACCESS table is reduced to in-frame sequences with V and J assigned. These tables do not hold every clone; where another copy was compared, an unresolved V gene accounts for under half, and the others remain unexplained. The V and J calls and clone size were taken over from that table, and D and trimming were inferred from the DNA. The sample table lists just over 75,000 clones, 65% to 85% of them with a count of one. Together, the top ten hold 3.5% of the sample.

V loses 8 bases of germline sequence and J loses 0 bases, and the interval between the two ends is 14 bases. The germline V gene gives CDR1 as MDHEN and CDR2 as SYDVKM. The CDR3 holds 16 amino acids from the cysteine to the phenylalanine. The kept DNA is CDR3 alone, 48 bases in frame from the first base. This TCR was sampled from a man between 50 and 59 years old with acute or convalescent COVID-19. The chain uses TRBV28 and TRBJ1-6, with a weak D call of TRBD1 (6 bases match). Sequencing was carried out using peripheral blood. CDR3 protein: CASLDSRSSYNSPLHF. The DNA is TGTGCCAGCCTGGACAGTAGGAGCTCCTATAATTCACCCCTCCACTTT.